The clone carrying this T cell receptor beta chain has only a few counts. Antigen unknown. This entry comes from a study of beta chain features in type 1 diabetes. Study-level findings and limits: Moderate but significant shortening of TCRB CDR3s was recorded in all four CD4+ subsets from Type 1 diabetes patients.

The isolated RNA, all of it, was reverse transcribed, so expressed TCRB transcripts were what got sequenced. Some clones are missing from TCRdb's copy, which holds only in-frame ones; the method was immunoSEQ multiplex PCR. The top ten clones hold more than 0.1% of a sample with around 600,000 clones, over 10% of them seen once. Trimming took off 7 bases at V and 0 bases at J, with 13 bases between the two ends. Germline-derived CDR1 and CDR2 are SGHKS and YYEKEE (reference sequence). This CDR3 is 15 amino acids long. Sample: naive CD4+ T cells from blood. V and J are TRBV5-5 and TRBJ2-2; a possible D gene is TRBD2 (5 bases). This sequence originates from a man younger than 45 with type 1 diabetes. In DNA form, the CDR3 reads TGTGCCAGCCGAGCGGCAGGCCCGAACACCGGGGAGCTGTTTTTT. This encodes CASRAAGPNTGELFF.